Below, 32 T cell receptor beta chains from the same sample are listed, as sequenced in a study of regulatory T cells in long-lasting Graves disease. Specified time point: newly diagnosed GD, antithyroid drugs for less than 3 months. Making the TCR library involved RNA that had been extracted from PBMCs. TCR beta libraries were built with iRepertoire HTBI primers and Arm-PCR of CDR3 regions. TCRdb re-analysed the multiplex PCR reads in MiXCR, keeping a single row per CDR3 protein. Altogether under 800,000 distinct CDR3 sequences are present, roughly 16% being singletons, with the ten largest covering around 19%. The data also belong to a second study, concerning T cells in Graves' hyperthyroidism and ophthalmopathy.

Specimen: peripheral blood mononuclear cells (PBMCs), collected at new diagnosis, from a patient treated with antithyroid drugs. Receptors originate from a woman aged 30 to 39 with Graves disease.

The table lists this clonotype with a few counts. The chain carries TRBV20-1 and TRBJ2-1; D gene uncertain. The J call may be in error: the DNA end matches TRBJ2-5 better. Germline V gene data show CDR1 as DFQATT and CDR2 as SNEGSKA (reference sequence). The CDR3 length is 14 residues. CDR3 sequence: CSASHATVGETQYF. CDR3 sequence (DNA): TGCAGTGCTAGTCACGCGACCGTGGGGGAGACCCAGTACTTC.

In this sample, this clonotype turned up many times. The J gene is TRBJ1-1, the V gene TRBV28; D may be TRBD1 (6 bases). V was clipped by 6 bases and J by 0 bases, with 8 bases between them. The CDR3 totals 13 residues. Germline loops: CDR1 MDHEN, CDR2 SYDVKM. This chain's CDR3 is CASSGQLNTEAFF. CDR3 sequence (DNA): TGTGCCAGCAGCGGACAGCTGAACACTGAAGCTTTCTTT.

This clonotype has a handful of counts. The V call is TRBV29-1, the J call TRBJ1-5; TRBD1 matches 8 bases. The CDR3 sequence is 13 residues long. Germline CDR1 reads SQVTM; CDR2 reads ANQGSEA. The trim removed 5 bases at V and 4 bases at J, leaving 4 bases unmatched. The CDR3 DNA reads as TGCAGCGTTAGGGGACAGGAGAATCAGCCCCAGCATTTT. This codes for CSVRGQENQPQHF.

This clonotype showed up many times. The chain carries TRBV10-3 and TRBJ1-1, with D hard to call. The CDR3 contains 14 residues. Germline CDR1 ENHRY, CDR2 SYGVKD. The V end was cut by 5 bases, the J end by 7 bases, with 17 bases between. Written as DNA, the CDR3 is TGTGCCATCAGTAAGGACTTACCTACTGGTGAAGCTTTCTTT. This gives the protein CAISKDLPTGEAFF.

In regard to this clonotype: A read error may account for a junction end that differs from germline. This chain uses TRBV5-1 with TRBJ2-2; 8 positions agree with TRBD2. The CDR3 sequence is 15 residues long. From germline, CDR1 is SGHRS and CDR2 YFSETQ. The CDR3 bases are TGCGCCCGCAGCACCTCCGGGACTAGTTCCGGGGAGCTGTTTTTT. Translated: CARSTSGTSSGELFF.

The chain employs TRBV5-1 and TRBJ1-1, with unresolved D. Trimming removed 2 bases at V and 6 bases at J, with 11 bases between. The CDR3 covers 13 residues. CDR1 SGHRS and CDR2 YFSETQ come from the germline V gene. CDR3 DNA sequence: TGCGCCAGCAGCTTTAGTAGTGACGCTGAAGCTTTCTTT. Encoded protein: CASSFSSDAEAFF.

This clonotype was counted ten times or more. This chain uses TRBV12-3 or TRBV12-4 with TRBJ2-1, with D unresolved. The CDR3 is 12 amino acids. V lost 4 bases, J lost 3 bases, and 4 bases lay in between. For the CDR3, the DNA is TGTGCCAGCAGTTCTGACTACAATGAGCAGTTCTTC. Translation gives CASSSDYNEQFF.

The rearrangement links TRBV20-1 to TRBJ2-1; 11 bases map to TRBD1. Germline assignment: CDR1 DFQATT and CDR2 SNEGSKA (reference sequence). The CDR3 is 15 residues long. The junction had 11 bases not matched to a gene; V was cut back by 6 bases and J by 7 bases. For the CDR3, the DNA is TGCAGTGCACCACCGGGACAGGGGGTTTCTAATGAGCAGTTCTTC. This encodes CSAPPGQGVSNEQFF.

This clonotype was recorded many times. The chain is built from TRBV27 and TRBJ1-1; unclear D gene. Germline V lookup: CDR1 MNHEY, CDR2 SMNVEV (reference sequence). The germline V and J ends were trimmed by 3 bases and 3 bases, with 8 bases remaining between them. The CDR3 covers 13 residues. CDR3 in DNA: TGTGCCAGCAGTTTCCGAAGTGACACTGAAGCTTTCTTT. As protein: CASSFRSDTEAFF.

This clonotype was seen ten or more times. The V call is TRBV7-8, the J call TRBJ1-2; 8 bases match TRBD1. The CDR3 contains 16 residues. V shed 5 bases and J 3 bases; nucleotides not matched to a gene: 11. Germline CDR1 and CDR2: SGHVS and FQNEAQ. The chain's CDR3 is CASSPRFVGQDYGYTF. The CDR3 DNA is TGTGCCAGCAGCCCGCGTTTTGTGGGACAGGACTATGGCTACACCTTC.

In this sample, this clonotype turned up a few times. The chain links TRBV9 to TRBJ1-1; D ambiguous. V lost 4 bases, J lost 4 bases, and 17 bases lay in between. The CDR3 runs to 15 residues. Per the germline V gene, CDR1 is SGDLS and CDR2 is YYNGEE. CDR3 DNA: TGTGCCAGCAGCCCCGGCGCCGGGATGGGCACTGAAGCTTTCTTT. This encodes CASSPGAGMGTEAFF.

DNA of the CDR3: TGTGCCAGCAGTTCTCGCGGGGCTTTCCAAGAGACCCAGTACTTC. Residues: CASSSRGAFQETQYF. The rearrangement joins TRBV6-5 to TRBJ2-5; TRBD2 might be the D (6 bases). The CDR3 extends over 15 amino acids. The germline V gene encodes CDR1 MNHEY and CDR2 SVGAGI. V was shortened by 4 bases and J by 1 base, with 13 bases between the two germline ends.

The chain is built from TRBV15 and TRBJ1-5, with TRBD1 matching 11 bases. The CDR3 contains 18 residues. Looked up from germline, CDR1 is LNHNV and CDR2 is YYDKDF (reference sequence). Germline trimming cut 5 bases from V and 0 bases from J; bases unmatched to any gene: 9. The CDR3: CATSRWTGGLYSNQPQHF. CDR3 sequence (DNA): TGTGCCACCAGCCGTTGGACAGGGGGCCTTTATAGCAATCAGCCCCAGCATTTT. Filled out from reference TRBV15 and TRBJ1-5, the complete variable domain reads DAMVIQNPRYQVTQFGKPVTLSCSQTLNHNVMYWYQQKSSQAPKLLFHYYDKDFNNEADTPDNFQSRRPNTSFCFLDIRSPGLGDTAMYLCATSRWTGGLYSNQPQHFGDGTRLSIL.

The chain couples TRBV6-4 to TRBJ2-2, with D possibly being TRBD1 or TRBD2 (6 bases each). The CDR3 extends over 14 amino acids. Deletions cut 6 bases from V and 4 bases from J, with 12 bases between. The germline V gene has CDR1 MRHNA and CDR2 SNTAGT. The CDR3 is CASSASGATGELFF. CDR3 bases: TGTGCCAGCAGCGCATCGGGGGCCACCGGGGAGCTGTTTTTT.

This clonotype has just one count. Mismatch with germline at one junction end may stem from a read error. V is TRBV7-9 and J is TRBJ1-2, with D maybe TRBD1 (5 bases). Germline CDR1 and CDR2: SEHNR and FQNEAQ (reference sequence). CDR3 length: 12 residues. The CDR3 region is CASGGVTYSYTF. CDR3 coding DNA: TGTGCCAGCGGGGGGGTTACCTATAGCTACACCTTC.

This clonotype has more than one count but fewer than ten. The chain couples TRBV10-3 to TRBJ2-3, with a weak D call TRBD2 (6 bases). CDR1 and CDR2 (germline): ENHRY, SYGVKD. With 8 bases removed from V and 0 bases from J, the gap between germline ends came to 9 bases. CDR3 size: 13 residues. The CDR3 region has the DNA TGTGCCATCCAAAGCGGGAGCACAGATACGCAGTATTTT. It codes for CAIQSGSTDTQYF.

The sample holds many counts of this clonotype. The J gene is TRBJ2-7, the V gene TRBV2; D not certain. The CDR3 sequence is 14 residues long. In germline, CDR1 is SNHLY, CDR2 FYNNEI. V shed 4 bases and J shed 5 bases, with 15 bases lying between them. CDR3 protein: CASSAQPEFNEQYF. The CDR3, as DNA: TGTGCCAGCAGTGCGCAGCCTGAATTCAACGAGCAGTACTTC.

This clonotype has just a few counts. The chain uses TRBV11-3 and TRBJ2-5; D gene unclear. Germline V CDR1 and CDR2: SGHNT, YENEEA. V gave up 3 bases and J gave up 0 bases, with 8 bases separating them. The CDR3 is 14 residues long. CDR3 protein: CASSLRQDQETQYF. The CDR3 region has the DNA TGTGCCAGCAGCTTGAGGCAGGACCAAGAGACCCAGTACTTC. Combining the CDR3 with reference TRBV11-3 and TRBJ2-5 gives the whole variable domain EAGVVQSPRYKIIEKKQPVAFWCNPISGHNTLYWYLQNLGQGPELLIRYENEEAVDDSQLPKDRFSAERLKGVDSTLKIQPAELGDSAVYLCASSLRQDQETQYFGPGTRLLVL.

This clonotype appeared many times. This chain joins TRBV6-5 and TRBJ2-7; D gene ambiguous. This CDR3 spans 14 amino acids. V was trimmed by 4 bases and J by 0 bases, leaving 10 bases between them. Germline loops: CDR1 MNHEY, CDR2 SVGAGI. As DNA, the CDR3 is TGTGCCAGCAGTTCGGGTTTCAGCTCCTACGAGCAGTACTTC. It is translated as CASSSGFSSYEQYF.

This clonotype was picked up a small number of times. The CDR3 loop reads CRGRTGELGTF. In DNA form, the CDR3 reads TGCAGGGGGCGGACAGGGGAGCTCGGAACCTTC. The chain has TRBV20-1 and TRBJ1-2; 9 bases agree with TRBD1. The germline CDR1 and CDR2 sequences are DFQATT and SNEGSKA (reference sequence). The CDR3 contains 11 residues.

The gene calls are TRBV6-1 and TRBJ2-1, with a weak D call TRBD2 (6 bases). The CDR3 covers 15 residues. Germline V gene sequence: CDR1 MNHNS, CDR2 SASEGT. V lost 5 bases, J lost 2 bases, and 13 bases lay in between. The CDR3 DNA reads as TGTGCCAGCAGTCACGGCCGACTAGCCTACAATGAGCAGTTCTTC. Its translation: CASSHGRLAYNEQFF.

The gene calls are TRBV5-5 and TRBJ2-3; perhaps TRBD1 as D (6 bases). CDR3 length: 15 residues. The germline V gene has CDR1 SGHKS and CDR2 YYEKEE (reference sequence). The V gene lost 3 bases and the J gene lost 5 bases, with 16 bases spanning the gap. The CDR3 nucleotides are TGTGCCAGCAGCTCGCTAGGGGGAAACGGAGATACGCAGTATTTT. It codes for CASSSLGGNGDTQYF.

This clonotype has a handful of counts. The chain combines TRBV19 with TRBJ2-5; D is possibly TRBD2 (6 bases). Trimming pared 3 bases from V and 5 bases from J, leaving 16 bases between. CDR1 LNHDA and CDR2 SQIVND come from the germline V gene (reference sequence). CDR3 length: 15 amino acids. The CDR3 region has the DNA TGTGCCAGTAGTATCATGTCCGGGAGTGTGGAGACCCAGTACTTC. Protein sequence: CASSIMSGSVETQYF.

In this sample, this clonotype turned up a few times. Given the absence of the conserved phenylalanine or tryptophan at the CDR3 end, a read error is likely. This chain's CDR3 is CASSYEAGSGDTQYS. In DNA form, the CDR3 reads TGTGCCAGCAGTTACGAGGCGGGAAGTGGTGATACGCAGTATTCT. This chain joins TRBV6-2 or TRBV6-3 and TRBJ2-3; possibly TRBD2 for D (6 bases). Germline-derived CDR1 and CDR2 are MNHEY and SVGEGT. The length of the CDR3 is 15 residues. Trimming took 2 bases from V and 6 from J, leaving 15 bases between them.

This clonotype was picked up many times. This chain links TRBV7-9 with TRBJ2-7; D is undetermined. CDR1 and CDR2 from the germline V gene are SEHNR and FQNEAQ (reference sequence). The CDR3 is 15 amino acids. Trimming pared 4 bases from V and 5 bases from J, leaving 18 bases between. The CDR3 DNA sequence: TGTGCCAGCAGCTCTCAACTGGAGCCGACCGACGAGCAGTACTTC. Amino acid sequence: CASSSQLEPTDEQYF.

This clonotype was seen many times. The chain is built from TRBV11-2 and TRBJ1-2, with 7 bases fitting TRBD1. The trim removed 5 bases at V and 7 bases at J, leaving 7 bases unmatched. Germline CDR1 SGHAT, CDR2 FQNNGV. The CDR3 length is 13 residues. As DNA, the CDR3 is TGTGCCAGCAGCGCAACAGGGGCCACTGGCTACACCTTC. Protein sequence: CASSATGATGYTF.

This clonotype was seen a handful of times. This chain uses TRBV18 with TRBJ1-1; TRBD1 agrees at 10 bases. The CDR3 has 14 amino acids. With 6 bases clipped from V and 6 bases from J, the junction kept 7 bases outside the gene matches. CDR1 KGHSH and CDR2 LQKENI come from the germline V gene. The CDR3 region is CASSSDRGRSEAFF. The CDR3 nucleotides read TGTGCCAGCTCTTCGGACAGGGGGAGGTCTGAAGCTTTCTTT.

This sequence joins TRBV6-1 and TRBJ2-1; D is unclear. Trimming pared 0 bases from V and 9 bases from J, leaving 15 bases between. Per germline, CDR1 MNHNS and CDR2 SASEGT. The CDR3 runs 15 residues. The CDR3 here is CASSEAEIVPGEQFF. CDR3 DNA sequence: TGTGCCAGCAGTGAAGCGGAAATCGTCCCCGGTGAGCAGTTCTTC.

This clonotype was seen a few times. The chain carries TRBV11-2 and TRBJ2-1, with a weak D call TRBD1 (6 bases). CDR3 length equals 15 residues. The germline CDR1 and CDR2 sequences are SGHAT and FQNNGV. V lost 5 bases and J lost 6, with 17 bases in between. The CDR3 DNA reads TGTGCCAGCAGCGCCGTGAACAGGGAAATCAATGAGCAGTTCTTC. Protein product: CASSAVNREINEQFF. The whole variable domain, filled in from reference TRBV11-2 and TRBJ2-1, reads EAGVAQSPRYKIIEKRQSVAFWCNPISGHATLYWYQQILGQGPKLLIQFQNNGVVDDSQLPKDRFSAERLKGVDSTLKIQPAKLEDSAVYLCASSAVNREINEQFFGPGTRLTVL.

This clonotype was observed at least ten times. The rearrangement links TRBV20-1 to TRBJ2-1; 10 nucleotides line up with TRBD1. J was trimmed by 9 bases and V by 2 bases; bases with no gene match: 10. This CDR3 is built from 15 residues. Germline V gene lookup returns CDR1 DFQATT and CDR2 SNEGSKA (reference sequence). CDR3 bases: TGCAGTGCTAGACCCCCGGGACAGGGGAGGGGTGAGCAGTTCTTC. Translation gives CSARPPGQGRGEQFF.

The chain employs TRBV7-2 and TRBJ1-2; 10 nucleotides match TRBD1. This CDR3 spans 13 amino acids. V was clipped by 5 bases and J by 7 bases; unmatched bases: 4. Germline CDR1 reads SGHTA; CDR2 reads FQGNSA. CDR3 sequence: CASSHDRGRGYTF. The CDR3 nucleotides are TGTGCCAGCAGCCACGACAGGGGGCGTGGCTACACCTTC.

V usage is TRBV5-6 and J usage is TRBJ2-3; the match to TRBD2 covers 8 bases. Germline loops: CDR1 SGHDT, CDR2 YYEEEE. V lost 0 bases to trimming and J lost 0 bases; unmatched junction nucleotides: 6. The CDR3 spans 17 residues. CDR3 DNA: TGTGCCAGCAGCTTGGGGCGTGGACTAGCTAGCACAGATACGCAGTATTTT. It is translated as CASSLGRGLASTDTQYF.